Below, 20 T cell receptor beta chains from the same sample are listed, as sequenced in a study of T-cell memory formation after mild COVID-19 (dated by TCRdb to about 2021). Preparation of the library involved 5' RACE. Reads for this sample came from an Illumina NovaSeq 6000. TCRdb reanalyzed the raw reads on its own, using fastp at Q25 for trimming and MiXCR for clone calling, and kept in-frame beta chains. Under each unique CDR3 protein, matching rows form one entry showing the most common genes and DNA. In all, the sample holds around 310,000 distinct CDR3 sequences, and 20% to 25% of those were seen once. Of the sample, over 20% is held by the ten largest clones. Sequencing was carried out using PBMCs or a T cell subset sorted from them (not recorded which). These receptor sequences come from a man between 18 and 35 years old who had mild COVID-19 (a few samples of this study predate the infection). The sample titles of this study are shuffled in the database, so cell type and time point are left out; the donor was told from shared clones.

This clonotype was detected a few times. CDR3 in DNA: TGCGCCAGCGGACTAGCGGAAAATGAGCAGTTCTTC. Amino acids: CASGLAENEQFF. This rearrangement joins TRBV10-2 to TRBJ2-1; 10 bases map to TRBD2. Losses at the gene ends were 8 bases for V and 7 bases for J; bases not matched to a gene: 2. The CDR3 totals 12 residues. Germline V gives CDR1 WSHSY, CDR2 SAAADI.

The J gene is TRBJ2-2, the V gene TRBV5-1, with D unclear. V was trimmed by 3 bases and J by 6 bases, leaving 12 bases between them. The length of the CDR3 is 14 residues. CDR1 SGHRS and CDR2 YFSETQ come from the germline V gene. The CDR3 region is CASSYQHGSGELFF. For the CDR3, the DNA is TGCGCCAGCAGCTACCAACATGGGTCCGGGGAGCTGTTTTTT. Full variable domain (missing parts from reference TRBV5-1 and TRBJ2-2): KAGVTQTPRYLIKTRGQQVTLSCSPISGHRSVSWYQQTPGQGLQFLFEYFSETQRNKGNFPGRFSGRQFSNSRSEMNVSTLELGDSALYLCASSYQHGSGELFFGEGSRLTVL.

The chain has TRBV10-3 and TRBJ1-2; possible D gene TRBD1, 6 bases. The CDR3 has 15 residues. Trimming removed 6 bases from V and 9 bases from J, with 23 bases in between. The germline CDR1 and CDR2 sequences are ENHRY and SYGVKD. CDR3 nucleotide sequence: TGTGCCATCAGGGCCGGGCTGGGGGCAATTTCTCGCTACACCTTC. Translating it yields CAIRAGLGAISRYTF.

This clonotype has at least ten counts. The chain links TRBV24-1 to TRBJ1-2, with TRBD1 matching 8 bases. The CDR3 covers 15 residues. The germline gives CDR1 KGHDR, CDR2 SFDVKD. Trimming at V came to 3 bases and at J to 6 bases, leaving 8 bases not matched to a gene. This CDR3 is CATSDPTMTGDGYTF. DNA for the CDR3: TGTGCCACCAGTGATCCCACTATGACAGGGGATGGCTACACCTTC.

The chain combines TRBV6-2 or TRBV6-3 with TRBJ1-5; D is uncertain. Germline V gives CDR1 MNHEY, CDR2 SVGEGT. V was pared by 8 bases and J by 5 bases, with 13 bases between. The CDR3 length is 13 residues. In DNA form, the CDR3 reads TGTGCCAGCGCTCGGGCTCCCGATCAGCCCCAGCATTTT. Its protein product is CASARAPDQPQHF.

The gene calls are TRBV5-1 and TRBJ1-1; 8 positions match TRBD1. V was clipped by 4 bases and J by 1 base; unmatched bases: 6. This CDR3 is 15 amino acids long. Germline CDR1 reads SGHRS; CDR2 reads YFSETQ. This chain's CDR3 is CASSLRQGSNTEAFF. The CDR3 DNA sequence: TGCGCCAGCAGCCTCCGACAGGGGTCGAACACTGAAGCTTTCTTT.

The table lists this clonotype with a few counts. CDR3 sequence reads: CASSLPLGGGNTIYF. The CDR3 DNA is TGTGCCAGCAGTCTCCCTCTAGGGGGTGGAAACACCATATATTTT. The chain couples TRBV11-2 to TRBJ1-3; TRBD1 is a possible D gene (6 bases). Per germline, CDR1 SGHAT and CDR2 FQNNGV. The CDR3 is 15 residues long. V dropped 6 bases and J dropped 3 bases, with 15 bases sitting between them.

This chain joins TRBV6-5 and TRBJ1-2; possible D gene TRBD1, 5 bases. Germline V CDR1 and CDR2: MNHEY, SVGAGI. Between the trimmed V and J ends, which lost 3 bases and 3 bases, there was a span of 14 bases. There are 15 residues in the CDR3. The CDR3 DNA reads as TGTGCCAGCAGTTATAATGGACATTCCTACTATGGCTACACCTTC. It codes for CASSYNGHSYYGYTF.

The chain employs TRBV4-3 and TRBJ2-1, with D possibly called TRBD1 or TRBD2 (5 bases each). The CDR3 has 16 amino acids. V lost 2 bases to trimming and J lost 0 bases, with 11 bases between them. Germline CDR1 is LGHNA and CDR2 is YSLEER. CDR3 loop: CASSQFRDPSYNEQFF. CDR3 DNA: TGCGCCAGCAGCCAATTCCGGGACCCCTCCTACAATGAGCAGTTCTTC.

This clonotype has a handful of counts. The chain combines TRBV7-8 with TRBJ2-3; D ambiguous. The CDR3 runs to 13 residues. V shed 2 bases and J shed 3 bases, with 6 bases lying between them. Germline-derived CDR1 and CDR2 are SGHVS and FQNEAQ. In DNA, the CDR3 is TGTGCCAGCAGCTTACACGGAACAGATACGCAGTATTTT. Protein product: CASSLHGTDTQYF. The full variable domain, its missing parts supplied by reference TRBV7-8 and TRBJ2-3, is GAGVSQSPRYKVAKRGQDVALRCDPISGHVSLFWYQQALGQGPEFLTYFQNEAQLDKSGLPSDRFFAERPEGSVSTLKIQRTQQEDSAVYLCASSLHGTDTQYFGPGTRLTVL.

The chain carries TRBV27 and TRBJ1-4, with D perhaps matching TRBD1 (5 bases). Per germline, CDR1 MNHEY and CDR2 SMNVEV (reference sequence). This CDR3 has 21 amino acids. V was pared by 9 bases and J by 4 bases, with 36 bases between. CDR3 nucleotide sequence: TGTGCCAGTCGACACCTGGGTCCGGGGCACCGTTATAGTACGAGTAATGAAAAACTGTTTTTT. It translates to CASRHLGPGHRYSTSNEKLFF.

The rearrangement links TRBV20-1 to TRBJ2-7; D is ambiguous. The germline gives CDR1 DFQATT, CDR2 SNEGSKA (reference sequence). The CDR3 totals 15 residues. V lost 0 bases and J lost 3, with 15 bases in between. Here the CDR3 reads CSARDGANSFYEQYF. The CDR3 coding sequence is TGCAGTGCTAGAGATGGCGCTAATTCCTTCTACGAGCAGTACTTC.

The rearrangement uses TRBV18 and TRBJ2-3, with TRBD1 matching over 8 bases. Looked up from germline, CDR1 is KGHSH and CDR2 is LQKENI. The CDR3 contains 16 residues. The trim removed 1 base at V and 5 bases at J, leaving 8 bases unmatched. CDR3 DNA sequence: TGTGCCAGCTCACCACGTATTGGACAGGGCAGAGATACGCAGTATTTT. It encodes CASSPRIGQGRDTQYF.

The rearrangement links TRBV3-1 to TRBJ2-7; 7 bases align to TRBD1. Germline lookup yields CDR1 LGHDT and CDR2 YNNKEL (reference sequence). This CDR3 region has 14 residues. V was pared by 3 bases and J by 3 bases, with 5 bases of the junction left unmatched. The CDR3 here is CASSHPRDSYEQYV. CDR3 nucleotides: TGTGCCAGCAGCCACCCCCGGGACAGCTACGAGCAGTACGTC.

The chain is built from TRBV9 and TRBJ1-1; possibly TRBD1 for D (6 bases). Trimming stripped 0 bases from V and 5 bases from J, with 14 bases between. Germline V gives CDR1 SGDLS, CDR2 YYNGEE. This CDR3 is 15 amino acids long. Here the CDR3 reads CASSVEGVSGTEAFF. The CDR3 DNA follows: TGTGCCAGCAGCGTAGAGGGGGTATCGGGTACTGAAGCTTTCTTT.

The chain has TRBV6-5 and TRBJ2-3; TRBD2 matches at 8 bases. This CDR3 is built from 18 residues. Germline V lookup: CDR1 MNHEY, CDR2 SVGAGI. The V segment lost 0 bases and the J segment 2 bases; nucleotides outside the gene matches: 10. The CDR3 nucleotides read TGTGCCAGCAGTTACTCCCTTAGCGGGGTTACCCCCACAGATACGCAGTATTTT. It is translated as CASSYSLSGVTPTDTQYF.

This clonotype appeared a few times. V usage is TRBV20-1 and J usage is TRBJ1-4, with 9 bases matching TRBD1. Germline V gene data show CDR1 as DFQATT and CDR2 as SNEGSKA (reference sequence). The CDR3 totals 16 residues. The trim removed 2 bases at V and 8 bases at J, leaving 12 bases unmatched. CDR3 in amino acids: CSARSPLQGAKEKLFF. DNA of the CDR3: TGCAGTGCTAGAAGTCCTTTACAGGGGGCAAAAGAAAAACTGTTTTTT.

V gene TRBV2 combines with J gene TRBJ1-2, with a weak D call TRBD1 (5 bases). In germline, CDR1 is SNHLY, CDR2 FYNNEI. The CDR3 extends over 12 amino acids. The V end lost 8 bases, the J end lost 7 bases, and 14 bases lay between the germline ends. CDR3 bases: TGTGCCAGCGCAAAAGGGGAGGGTGGCTACACCTTC. It translates to CASAKGEGGYTF.

This sequence joins TRBV10-3 and TRBJ2-2; D may be TRBD1 (6 bases). The CDR3 has 17 residues. The germline V gene encodes CDR1 ENHRY and CDR2 SYGVKD. V was clipped by 0 bases and J by 4 bases, with 15 bases between them. CDR3 sequence: CAISESLGQRITGELFF. The CDR3 DNA reads as TGTGCCATCAGTGAGTCTCTGGGACAACGAATCACCGGGGAGCTGTTTTTT.

The chain joins TRBV2 to TRBJ2-2, with 7 bases that match TRBD1. This CDR3 region has 14 residues. The J segment lost 0 bases and the V segment lost 9 bases, leaving 4 bases of the junction unmatched. In germline, CDR1 is SNHLY, CDR2 FYNNEI. The CDR3 loop reads CARATGPNTGELFF. In DNA, the CDR3 is TGTGCCAGGGCGACAGGGCCGAACACCGGGGAGCTGTTTTTT.